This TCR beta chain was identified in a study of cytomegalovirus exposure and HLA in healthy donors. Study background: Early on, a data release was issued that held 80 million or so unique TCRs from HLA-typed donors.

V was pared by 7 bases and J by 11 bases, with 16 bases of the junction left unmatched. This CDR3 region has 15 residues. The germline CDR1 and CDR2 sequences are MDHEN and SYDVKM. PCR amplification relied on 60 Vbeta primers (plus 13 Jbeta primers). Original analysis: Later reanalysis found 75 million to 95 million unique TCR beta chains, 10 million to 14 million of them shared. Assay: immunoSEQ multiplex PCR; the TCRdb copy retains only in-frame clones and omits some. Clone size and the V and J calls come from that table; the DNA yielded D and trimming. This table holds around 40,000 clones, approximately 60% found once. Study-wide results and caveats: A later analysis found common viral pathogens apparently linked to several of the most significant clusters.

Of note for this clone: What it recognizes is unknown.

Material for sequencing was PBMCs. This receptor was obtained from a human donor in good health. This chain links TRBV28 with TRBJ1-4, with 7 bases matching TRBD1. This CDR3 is CASTLGGQGVGKLFF. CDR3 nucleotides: TGTGCCAGCACCCTAGGGGGGCAGGGGGTTGGGAAACTGTTTTTT.